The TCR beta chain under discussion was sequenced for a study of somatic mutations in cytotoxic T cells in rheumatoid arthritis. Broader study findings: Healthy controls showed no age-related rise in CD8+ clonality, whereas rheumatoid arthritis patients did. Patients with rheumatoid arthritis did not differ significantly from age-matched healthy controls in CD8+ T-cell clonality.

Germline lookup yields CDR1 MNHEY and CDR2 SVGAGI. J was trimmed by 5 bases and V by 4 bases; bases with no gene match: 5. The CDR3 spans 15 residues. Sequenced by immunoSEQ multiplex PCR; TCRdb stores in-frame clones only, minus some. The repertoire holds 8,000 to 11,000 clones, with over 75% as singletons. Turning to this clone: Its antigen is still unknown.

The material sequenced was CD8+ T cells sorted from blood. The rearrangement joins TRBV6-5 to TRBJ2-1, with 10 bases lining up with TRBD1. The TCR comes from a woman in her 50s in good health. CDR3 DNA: TGTGCCAGCAGTTCTGGGACAGGGGCGGACAATGAGCAGTTCTTC. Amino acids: CASSSGTGADNEQFF.